This is a list of T cell receptor beta chains from one sample in a study of T cells in Graves' hyperthyroidism and ophthalmopathy. TCRdb fed the multiplex PCR reads into MiXCR, producing one record per CDR3 protein. The sample includes about 420,000 distinct CDR3 sequences, about 13% of them seen just once. The specimen was blood. These TCRs come from a woman between 18 and 29 years old with Graves' hyperthyroidism. Each CDR3 is given with its conserved first and last residue. D genes are given only for firm matches. Clone size is given for some rows only: seen once, a few or many times, or a class if the clone is expanded.

v_gene: TRBV20-1; abundance: many; d_gene: TRBD1; j_gene: TRBJ2-3; CDR3nt: TGCAGTGCTAGGGGGACAGGCGACACAGATACGCAGTATTTT; CDR3aa: CSARGTGDTDTQYF
v_gene: TRBV25-1; abundance: few; d_gene: TRBD1; j_gene: TRBJ2-3; CDR3nt: TGTGCCAGCAGTGCACCGGGACAGAGAATAAGCACAGATACGCAGTATTTT; CDR3aa: CASSAPGQRISTDTQYF
v_gene: TRBV28; abundance: many; d_gene: NA; j_gene: TRBJ2-7; CDR3nt: TGTGCCAGCACTCGGGCCTACGAGCAGTACTTC; CDR3aa: CASTRAYEQYF
v_gene: TRBV6-1; abundance: NA; d_gene: TRBD1; j_gene: TRBJ2-7; CDR3nt: TGTGCCAGCACCCCTCAGGGGGTGCGGCAGTACTTC; CDR3aa: CASTPQGVRQYF
v_gene: TRBV6-8; abundance: few; d_gene: NA; j_gene: TRBJ2-7; CDR3nt: TGTGCCAGCAGTTCTGGGCCCTACGAGCAGTACTTC; CDR3aa: CASSSGPYEQYF
v_gene: TRBV6-1; abundance: NA; d_gene: NA; j_gene: TRBJ2-7; CDR3nt: TGTGCCAGCAGCCACCGGGGGCTAGCGAAGTCCTACGAGCAGTACTTC; CDR3aa: CASSHRGLAKSYEQYF
v_gene: TRBV6-6; abundance: many; d_gene: TRBD2; j_gene: TRBJ2-7; CDR3nt: TGTGCCAGCAGTTACACTCGCGGGAGGACCGCTGAGCAGTACTTC; CDR3aa: CASSYTRGRTAEQYF
v_gene: TRBV12-3/TRBV12-4; abundance: NA; d_gene: NA; j_gene: TRBJ1-4; CDR3nt: TGTGCCAGCAGCCGGGCGGGGAAACTGTTTTTT; CDR3aa: CASSRAGKLFF
v_gene: TRBV28; abundance: many; d_gene: NA; j_gene: TRBJ2-7; CDR3nt: TGTGCCAGCAGTGGAGGGCAGGGGCCCGAGCAGTACTTC; CDR3aa: CASSGGQGPEQYF
v_gene: TRBV19; abundance: NA; d_gene: NA; j_gene: TRBJ2-1; CDR3nt: TGTGCCAGTAGTTCTTATAAGGGGACCGAGCAGTTCTTC; CDR3aa: CASSSYKGTEQFF
v_gene: TRBV5-6; abundance: few; d_gene: TRBD2; j_gene: TRBJ2-1; CDR3nt: TGTGCCAGCAGCTTCGGACTAGATGAAGGCGATGAGCAGTTCTTC; CDR3aa: CASSFGLDEGDEQFF
v_gene: TRBV4-1; abundance: many; d_gene: TRBD2; j_gene: TRBJ2-7; CDR3nt: TGCGCCAGCAGCCAAGATTCCGAGGCGGGAGGGAGCTCCTACGAGCAGTACTTC; CDR3aa: CASSQDSEAGGSSYEQYF
v_gene: TRBV19; abundance: NA; d_gene: NA; j_gene: TRBJ1-5; CDR3nt: TGTGCCAGTAGTATAGAGGGGTCGGGTAGCCAGCCCCAGCATTTT; CDR3aa: CASSIEGSGSQPQHF
v_gene: TRBV6-2/TRBV6-3; abundance: many; d_gene: TRBD1; j_gene: TRBJ2-5; CDR3nt: TGTGCCAGCAGGGAACAGGGGCGCGGAGAGACCCAGTACTTC; CDR3aa: CASREQGRGETQYF
v_gene: TRBV7-3; abundance: many; d_gene: NA; j_gene: TRBJ2-1; CDR3nt: TGTGCCAGCAGCTTTCTGTTTCTGGAGGGACGAACAAATGAGCAGTTCTTC; CDR3aa: CASSFLFLEGRTNEQFF
v_gene: TRBV24-1; abundance: many; d_gene: TRBD1; j_gene: TRBJ1-1; CDR3nt: TGTGCCACCAGTGATACACGGGACAGGGGGCGCACTGAAGCTTTCTTT; CDR3aa: CATSDTRDRGRTEAFF
v_gene: TRBV30; abundance: few; d_gene: NA; j_gene: TRBJ2-5; CDR3nt: TGTGCCTGGACGCTGGGGGACCTACAACCGGGAGAGACCCAGTACTTC; CDR3aa: CAWTLGDLQPGETQYF
v_gene: TRBV18; abundance: NA; d_gene: NA; j_gene: TRBJ1-5; CDR3nt: TGTGCCAGCTCACCCCGGGGCAGGGTTGGCAATCAGCCCCAGCATTTT; CDR3aa: CASSPRGRVGNQPQHF
v_gene: TRBV7-8; abundance: many; d_gene: NA; j_gene: TRBJ1-2; CDR3nt: TGTGCCAGCACCGGAGGCCCCAGGGCGTATGGCTACACCTTC; CDR3aa: CASTGGPRAYGYTF
v_gene: TRBV3-1; abundance: few; d_gene: TRBD1; j_gene: TRBJ1-1; CDR3nt: TGTGCCAGCAGCCGACTGACAGGGAACGGTCAGAACACTGAAGCTTTCTTT; CDR3aa: CASSRLTGNGQNTEAFF
v_gene: TRBV18; abundance: NA; d_gene: TRBD1; j_gene: TRBJ2-3; CDR3nt: TGTGCCAGCTCACCCCTCTCAGGGGGTGTGACAGATACGCAGTATTTT; CDR3aa: CASSPLSGGVTDTQYF
v_gene: TRBV28; abundance: many; d_gene: NA; j_gene: TRBJ1-5; CDR3nt: TGTGCCAGCAGTTTGATAGTGCGAATCAGCAATCAGCCCCAGCATTTT; CDR3aa: CASSLIVRISNQPQHF
v_gene: TRBV3-1; abundance: NA; d_gene: TRBD1; j_gene: TRBJ1-1; CDR3nt: TGTGCCAGCAGCCACCCCCGGGACCCAGGGGGGAATACTGAAGCTTTCTTT; CDR3aa: CASSHPRDPGGNTEAFF
v_gene: TRBV6-1; abundance: NA; d_gene: NA; j_gene: TRBJ2-1; CDR3nt: TGTGCCAGCAGTCAAACCGGGGGTTCCTACAATGAGCAGTTCTTC; CDR3aa: CASSQTGGSYNEQFF
v_gene: TRBV29-1; abundance: many; d_gene: TRBD1; j_gene: TRBJ1-1; CDR3nt: TGCAGCGCCTGGACAGGGGGCACTGAAGCTTTCTTT; CDR3aa: CSAWTGGTEAFF
v_gene: TRBV28; abundance: few; d_gene: NA; j_gene: TRBJ2-4; CDR3nt: TGTGCCAGCAGTTTACCACCAGCCAAAAACATTCAGTACTTC; CDR3aa: CASSLPPAKNIQYF